The clone carrying this T cell receptor (beta chain) was picked up many times. Documented time point: after trial treatment. The treatment is: LDRT plus nivolumab, ipilimumab, low-dose cyclophosphamide and aspirin (RACIN trial). As their treatment, donors received nivolumab, ipilimumab, aspirin, low-dose cyclophosphamide and low-dose radiotherapy. The sample originates from a study of low-dose radiotherapy and immunotherapy resistance in tumors. Study-level background: Aspirin was taken orally by patients at 300 mg daily for four cycles from cycle 1 day 1.

Both a constant-region primer and a V-primer adapter served to amplify TCRs across 15 to 20 PCR cycles. The mRNA that was isolated underwent amplification by in vitro transcription. TCRdb passed the reads through MiXCR, listing each CDR3 protein once. The table has approximately 52,000 distinct CDR3 sequences, approximately 31% seen once; the top ten hold roughly 8.2%. The source material was PBMCs, sampled after low-dose radiotherapy plus immunotherapy. This clonotype originated in a male donor with rectosigmoid adenocarcinoma.

The CDR3 DNA reads TGTGCCAGCTCACCGAGAGGAGCGGGGGGGCCAGATACGCAGTATTTT. It is translated as CASSPRGAGGPDTQYF. The chain recombines TRBV18 with TRBJ2-3; 10 bases are shared with TRBD2. Trimming took 3 bases from V and 4 from J; bases not matched to a gene: 7. This CDR3 has 16 residues. Germline V gene lookup returns CDR1 KGHSH and CDR2 LQKENI.